This section outlines one T cell receptor beta chain sequence together with its context. The antigen is unknown. With 0 bases removed from V and 5 bases from J, the gap between germline ends came to 11 bases. Per the germline V gene, CDR1 is SGDLS and CDR2 is YYNGEE. This CDR3 spans 15 amino acids. The donors (healthy individuals) were bone marrow donors. This sample was included in a study of cytomegalovirus exposure and HLA in healthy donors. Whole-study results and caveats: Previously analyzed data showed that most TCR beta V segments were productive at a frequency of about 87% or about 30%. While the bulk of TCR sequences proved rare, some public TCRs turned up in many donors.

This PCR relied on a set of 60 Vbeta primers and 13 Jbeta primers. Here immunoSEQ multiplex PCR was the method, and the copy in TCRdb shows in-frame clones only, minus some. The sample is made up of 100,000 to 150,000 clones, and the top ten hold 2.5% to 3% of it. This chain joins TRBV9 and TRBJ1-4; TRBD1 is a possible D gene (6 bases). The source of this sequence is a man aged 25 to 40 in good health and CMV-seronegative. The sample taken for sequencing was PBMCs. The CDR3 nucleotides read TGTGCCAGCAGCGTAGTAGGGGGATCAAATGAAAAACTGTTTTTT. Protein: CASSVVGGSNEKLFF.